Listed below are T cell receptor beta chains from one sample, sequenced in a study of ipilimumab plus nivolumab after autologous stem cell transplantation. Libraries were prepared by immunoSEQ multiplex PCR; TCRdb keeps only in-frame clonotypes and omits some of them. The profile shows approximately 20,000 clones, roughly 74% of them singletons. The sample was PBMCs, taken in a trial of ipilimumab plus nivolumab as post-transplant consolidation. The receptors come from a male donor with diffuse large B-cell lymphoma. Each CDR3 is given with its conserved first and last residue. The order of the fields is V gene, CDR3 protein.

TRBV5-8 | CASSPGQETQYF
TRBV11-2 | CASSPGTSWGNEQFF
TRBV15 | CATSTTSGLASNPLNTDTQYF
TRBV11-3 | CASSPTGDEKLFF
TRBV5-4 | CASSFGLAGGVGEQYF
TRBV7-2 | CASSRLAGSYEQYF
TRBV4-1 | CASSQDGVRSGGTYNEQFF
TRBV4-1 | CASSASTMNTEAFF
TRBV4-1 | CASSQDTGSRPYNEQFF
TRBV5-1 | CASSSSPQGGYGYTF
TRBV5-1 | CASSSLGTSGGVDTQYF
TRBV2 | CASSDAWGVGRELFF
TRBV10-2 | CASSEIPYDEQYF
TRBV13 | CASSPSGGNNEQFF
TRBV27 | CASRPGQGSTEAFF
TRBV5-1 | CASSSRDGTYEQYF
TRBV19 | CATSGTGRTDTQYF
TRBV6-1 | CASTFGGQGDGYTF
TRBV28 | CASRPWAGGGHQETQYF
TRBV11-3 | CASSLDGLAGGWEQFF
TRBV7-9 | CASSFGQYNSPLHF
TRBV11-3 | CASSLDRGGNTEAFF
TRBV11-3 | CASSLGAGQEAFF
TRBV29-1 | CSVEGAGGSNEQYF
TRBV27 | CASSLRGRGLFYEQYF
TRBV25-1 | CASSESAYGDNEQFF
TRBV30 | CAWSGDRDEQYF
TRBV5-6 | CASSPPGLAGNEQFF
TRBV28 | CASSLTTGPGEETQYF
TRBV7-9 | CASSPRVNEQFF
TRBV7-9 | CASSQRGGGQLNSPLHF
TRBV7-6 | CASSLDGRMIGYEQYF
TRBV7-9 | CASSFYSGTGGDEQYF
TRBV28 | CASSPLRYRINYGYTF
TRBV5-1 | CASSSGQSSYNEQFF
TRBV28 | CASSFTGLEQFF
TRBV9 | CASSPRVISYNEQFF
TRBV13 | CASSSWDTAFYGYTF
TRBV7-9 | CASSNLYEQYF
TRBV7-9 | CASSSQRGDSYEQYF
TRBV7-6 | CASSLGGTSGANVLTF
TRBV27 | CASSPDRASDQPQHF
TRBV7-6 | CASSFSPPNEQFF
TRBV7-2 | CASSLGSGVTSDTQYF
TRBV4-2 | CASRQGLDEQYF
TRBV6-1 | CASSEAAGQGADTQYF
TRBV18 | CASSPKREEVNIQYF
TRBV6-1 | CASREDTYQPQHF
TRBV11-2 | CASSLGREEEQYF
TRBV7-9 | CASSLTPNTIYF
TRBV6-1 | CASSEEGQKGHF
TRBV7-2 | CASSWSGTGVYEQYF
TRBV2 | CASYLGVMEQYF
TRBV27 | CASSQGTGSNTQYF
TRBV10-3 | CAISLSTGDVEQYF
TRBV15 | CATARLAGEVYETQYF
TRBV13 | CASSLGRGVYNEQFF
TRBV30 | CAWSEGGEAEQYF
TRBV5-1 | CASSPDQRHPSNEQFF
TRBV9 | CASSVAPWSTDTQYF